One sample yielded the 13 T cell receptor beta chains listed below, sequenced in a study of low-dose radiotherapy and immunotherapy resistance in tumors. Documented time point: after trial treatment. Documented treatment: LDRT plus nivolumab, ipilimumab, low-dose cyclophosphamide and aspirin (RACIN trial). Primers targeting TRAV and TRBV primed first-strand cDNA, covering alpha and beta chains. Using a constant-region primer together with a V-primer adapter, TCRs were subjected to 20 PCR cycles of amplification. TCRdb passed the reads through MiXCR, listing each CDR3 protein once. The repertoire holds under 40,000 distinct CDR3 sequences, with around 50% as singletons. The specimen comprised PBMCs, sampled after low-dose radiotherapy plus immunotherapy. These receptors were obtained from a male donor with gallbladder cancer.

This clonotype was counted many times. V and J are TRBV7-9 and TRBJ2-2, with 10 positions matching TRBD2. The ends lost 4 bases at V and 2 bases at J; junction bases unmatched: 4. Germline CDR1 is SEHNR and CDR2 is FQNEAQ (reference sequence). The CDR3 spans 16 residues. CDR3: CASSSSGGANTGELFF. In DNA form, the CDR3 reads TGTGCCAGCAGCTCGAGCGGGGGGGCCAACACCGGGGAGCTGTTTTTT.

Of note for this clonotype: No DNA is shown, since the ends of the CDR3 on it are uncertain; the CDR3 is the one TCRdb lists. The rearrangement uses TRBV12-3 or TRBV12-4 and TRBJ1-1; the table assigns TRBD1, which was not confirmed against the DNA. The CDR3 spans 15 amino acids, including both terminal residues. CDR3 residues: CASSFLAGANTEAFF.

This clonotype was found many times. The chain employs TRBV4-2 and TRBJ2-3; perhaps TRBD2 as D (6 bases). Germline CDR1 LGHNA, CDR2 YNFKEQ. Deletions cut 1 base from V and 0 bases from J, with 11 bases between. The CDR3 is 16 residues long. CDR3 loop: CASSQAGVFSTDTQYF. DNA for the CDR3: TGTGCCAGCAGCCAAGCGGGAGTTTTTAGCACAGATACGCAGTATTTT.

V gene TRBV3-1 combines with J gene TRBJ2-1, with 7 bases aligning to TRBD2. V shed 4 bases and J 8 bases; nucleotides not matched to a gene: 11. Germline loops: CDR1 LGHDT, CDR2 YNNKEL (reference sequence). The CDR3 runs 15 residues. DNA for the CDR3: TGTGCCAGCAGCCGCGCCTCCCAGCTAGCGGATGAGCAGTTCTTC. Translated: CASSRASQLADEQFF.

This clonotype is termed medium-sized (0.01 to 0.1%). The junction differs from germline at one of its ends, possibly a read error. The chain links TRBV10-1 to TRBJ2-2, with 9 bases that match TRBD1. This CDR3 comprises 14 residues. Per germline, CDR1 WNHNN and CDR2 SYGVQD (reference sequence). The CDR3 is CATHRDRATGELFF. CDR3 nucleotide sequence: TGTGCCACCCACCGGGACAGGGCCACCGGGGAGCTGTTTTTT.

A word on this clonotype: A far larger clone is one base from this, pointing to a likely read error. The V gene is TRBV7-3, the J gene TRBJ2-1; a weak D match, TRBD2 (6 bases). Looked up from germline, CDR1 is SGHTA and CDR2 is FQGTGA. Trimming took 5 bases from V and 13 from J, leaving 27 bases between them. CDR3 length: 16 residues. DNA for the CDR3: TGTGCCAGCAGCCGAATCAATAGCGGAACTCAAGAGACCCAGTTCTTC. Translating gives CASSRINSGTQETQFF. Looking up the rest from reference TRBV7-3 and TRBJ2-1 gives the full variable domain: GAGVSQTPSNKVTEKGKYVELRCDPISGHTALYWYRQSLGQGPEFLIYFQGTGAADDSGLPNDRFFAVRPEGSVSTLKIQRTERGDSAVYLCASSRINSGTQETQFFGPGTRLTVL.

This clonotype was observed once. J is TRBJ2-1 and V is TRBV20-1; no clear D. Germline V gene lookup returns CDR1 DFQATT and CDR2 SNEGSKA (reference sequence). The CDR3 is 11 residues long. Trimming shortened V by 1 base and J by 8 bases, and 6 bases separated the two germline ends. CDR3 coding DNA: TGCAGTGCTAGAGGTCCCGATGAGCAGTTCTTC. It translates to CSARGPDEQFF.

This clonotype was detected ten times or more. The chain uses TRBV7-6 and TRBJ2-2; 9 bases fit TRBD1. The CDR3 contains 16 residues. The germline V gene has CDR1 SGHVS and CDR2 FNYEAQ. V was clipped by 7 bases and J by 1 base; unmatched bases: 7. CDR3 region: CASKIQGARNTGELFF. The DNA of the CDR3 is TGTGCCAGCAAAATACAGGGGGCTCGGAACACCGGGGAGCTGTTTTTT.

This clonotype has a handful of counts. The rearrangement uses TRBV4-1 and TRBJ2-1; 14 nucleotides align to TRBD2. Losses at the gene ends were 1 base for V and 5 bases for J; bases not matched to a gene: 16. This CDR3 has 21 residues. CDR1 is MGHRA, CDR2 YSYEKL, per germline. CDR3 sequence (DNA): TGCGCCAGCAGCCAAGTATTTGTGCCGACTAGCGGGGGGGCTGGTCACAATGAGCAGTTCTTC. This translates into CASSQVFVPTSGGAGHNEQFF.

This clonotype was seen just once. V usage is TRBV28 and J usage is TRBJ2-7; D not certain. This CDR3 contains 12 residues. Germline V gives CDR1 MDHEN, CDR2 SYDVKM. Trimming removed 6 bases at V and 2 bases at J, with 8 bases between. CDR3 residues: CASSPPAYEQYF. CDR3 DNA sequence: TGTGCCAGCAGCCCTCCGGCCTACGAGCAGTACTTC.

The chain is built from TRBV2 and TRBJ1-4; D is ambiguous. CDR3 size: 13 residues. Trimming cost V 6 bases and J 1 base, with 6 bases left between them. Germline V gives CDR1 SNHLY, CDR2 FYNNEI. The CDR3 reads CASRFGTNEKLFF. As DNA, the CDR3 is TGTGCCAGCAGATTCGGAACTAATGAAAAACTGTTTTTT.

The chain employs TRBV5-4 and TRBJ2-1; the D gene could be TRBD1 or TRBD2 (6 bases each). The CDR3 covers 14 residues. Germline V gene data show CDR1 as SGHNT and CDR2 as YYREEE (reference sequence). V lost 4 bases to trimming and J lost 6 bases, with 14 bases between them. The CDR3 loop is CASSPAGEVNEQFF. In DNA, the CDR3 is TGTGCCAGCAGCCCCGCAGGGGAGGTCAATGAGCAGTTCTTC. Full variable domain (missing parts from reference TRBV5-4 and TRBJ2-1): ETGVTQSPTHLIKTRGQQVTLRCSSQSGHNTVSWYQQALGQGPQFIFQYYREEENGRGNFPPRFSGLQFPNYSSELNVNALELDDSALYLCASSPAGEVNEQFFGPGTRLTVL.

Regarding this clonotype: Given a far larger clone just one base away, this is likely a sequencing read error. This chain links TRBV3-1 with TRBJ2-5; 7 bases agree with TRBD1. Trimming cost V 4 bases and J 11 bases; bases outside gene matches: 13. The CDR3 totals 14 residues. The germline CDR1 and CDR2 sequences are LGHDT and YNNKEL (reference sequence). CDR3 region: CASSRGQVANEQYF. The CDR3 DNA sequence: TGTGCCAGCAGCCGAGGACAGGTCGCCAATGAGCAGTACTTC.